These T cell receptor beta chains were read from a single sample in a study of cytomegalovirus exposure and HLA in healthy donors. Clones were read by immunoSEQ multiplex PCR, and TCRdb kept only the in-frame ones, dropping some. The sample lists tens of thousands of clones, just under 95% occurring once. The sample was PBMCs. These receptors were collected from a man in his late teens or twenties in good health and CMV-seronegative. CDR3s include the opening cysteine and the closing phenylalanine or tryptophan.

v_gene,j_gene,CDR3aa
TRBV27,TRBJ1-2,CASSLIGGSYGYTF
TRBV7-3,TRBJ2-3,CASSFVGSGRLNTQYF
TRBV7-8,TRBJ2-7,CASSLARAGYEQYF
TRBV30,TRBJ1-6,CAWSDRFSSYNSPLHF
TRBV10-3,TRBJ1-6,CAISEDGGISPLHF
TRBV6-4,TRBJ2-2,CASSAGTGDAGELFF
TRBV4-1,TRBJ1-2,CASSHRDRGDGYTF
TRBV5-1,TRBJ2-7,CASSPLERAAYEQYF
TRBV27,TRBJ2-2,CASSLGPPDGTNTGELFF
TRBV5-4,TRBJ1-2,CASSLRTENYGYTF
TRBV28,TRBJ2-3,CASSFAYSEGTDTQYF
TRBV7-9,TRBJ2-7,CASSLYGGQRFYEQYF
TRBV11-2,TRBJ2-3,CASSLHSGLKSTDTQYF
TRBV28,TRBJ1-1,CASNREGGEAFF
TRBV4-3,TRBJ1-1,CASSQDENEGYAEAFF
TRBV7-8,TRBJ2-7,CASSLRRVAGYEQYF
TRBV7-2,TRBJ1-6,CASSSTFRGKTPGSPLHF
TRBV11-2,TRBJ2-6,CASSFYSGANVLTF
TRBV30,TRBJ2-7,CAWSVTYEQYF
TRBV2,TRBJ1-2,CASSDTRPAGPNGYTF
TRBV7-8,TRBJ2-3,CASSLSQPPNTQYF
TRBV25-1,TRBJ2-5,CASSELGLAGDQETQYF
TRBV15,TRBJ2-7,CATSRERAGGFRGEQYF
TRBV7-8,TRBJ2-6,CASGRRGRGGANVLTF
TRBV2,TRBJ2-7,CASSERGYEQYF
TRBV27,TRBJ1-4,CASSPLPDRGEKLFF
TRBV28,TRBJ2-5,CASSSPEETQYF
TRBV5-1,TRBJ2-4,CASSLGGLLAKNIQYF
TRBV7-6,TRBJ2-7,CASRAGTGPYEQYF
TRBV5-1,TRBJ2-5,CASTTYLAGSETQYF
TRBV10-3,TRBJ1-3,CATSGGNTIYF
TRBV9,TRBJ2-2,CASSVRTGSTGELFF
TRBV25-1,TRBJ1-2,CASSASNRGNYGYTF
TRBV5-6,TRBJ2-5,CASSFREGLETQYF
TRBV12-5,TRBJ2-1,CASGSPARGGEQFF
TRBV15,TRBJ2-7,CATSRSSMGAYEQYF
TRBV27,TRBJ2-7,CASSSRTSGVYEQYF
TRBV2,TRBJ1-1,CASSGDIQTHMNTEAFF
TRBV11-3,TRBJ2-3,CASREDSLTDTQYF
TRBV18,TRBJ1-1,CASSPQRQGSLLDTEAFF
TRBV5-4,TRBJ2-3,CASSFPGQGTDTQYF
TRBV5-1,TRBJ1-6,CASSLAPGSGNSPLHF
TRBV2,TRBJ1-1,CASSEAGHRPFF
TRBV20-1,TRBJ1-2,CSARTGYGYTF
TRBV7-2,TRBJ2-2,CASSPRQANTGELFF
TRBV5-1,TRBJ1-3,CASSLAPGTGNTIYF
TRBV5-4,TRBJ2-7,CASSLGGYEQYF
TRBV4-1,TRBJ2-3,CASSQVLARTDTQYF
TRBV15,TRBJ2-1,CATSPGTSGINEQFF
TRBV28,TRBJ2-3,CASSLAASGSTDTQYF
TRBV9,TRBJ1-4,CASSAGQSSTNEKLFF
TRBV27,TRBJ2-1,CASSFTAVSSYNEQFF
TRBV2,TRBJ1-1,CASSDRRTEAFF
TRBV29-1,TRBJ2-3,CSVEDRLRGMADTQYF
TRBV5-6,TRBJ1-1,CASSPDLTGETEAFF